This T cell receptor beta chain stems from a study of T cell repertoires in cytomegalovirus infection. TCRdb re-called the reads through MiXCR, storing one row per CDR3 protein. The repertoire holds 600,000 to 700,000 distinct CDR3 sequences, with about 33% as singletons. Of note for this clonotype: The target antigen is unknown.

In germline, CDR1 is SGHVS, CDR2 FNYEAQ. The CDR3 consists of 15 residues. V lost 5 bases and J 1 base, leaving 14 bases between the germline ends. This receptor was identified in a human donor in good health (CMV status not recorded). Some clones in this sample may be carry-over from other donors' samples. The chain has TRBV7-6 and TRBJ1-1; D not resolved. Sequences were derived from cultured PBMCs, sampled from culture after CMV antigen stimulation. The CDR3 coding sequence is TGTGCCAGCAGCCGCAACCCGAGAGAGAACACTGAAGCTTTCTTT. Protein product: CASSRNPRENTEAFF.